This entry is about one T cell receptor beta chain. Unique molecular identifiers were used in preparing the TCRbeta library. MiXCR, applied by TCRdb to the PCR reads, yields one record per CDR3 protein. The sample consists of roughly 350,000 distinct CDR3 sequences, about 9.4% of them appearing once. This record comes from a study of T-cell reconstitution after alpha-beta-depleted transplantation in children. Germline CDR1 is SGHRS and CDR2 is YFSETQ. This CDR3 has 15 residues. V was trimmed by 4 bases and J by 0 bases, leaving 14 bases between them. The sequencing here drew on PBMCs from the stem cell graft donor, taken from the stem cell graft. This TCR came from a human donor who donated a stem cell graft to a child with acute lymphoblastic leukemia. The J gene is TRBJ2-7, the V gene TRBV5-1; TRBD1 is a possible D gene (5 bases). The CDR3 protein is CASSPLTEPSYEQYF. The CDR3 DNA follows: TGCGCCAGCAGCCCCCTGACAGAACCCTCCTACGAGCAGTACTTC.